This is a list of T cell receptor beta chains from one sample in a study of human T cells and chemical hapten exposure. TCRdb re-called the RACE reads through MiXCR, storing one row per CDR3 protein. The sample has 50,000 or so distinct CDR3 sequences, 9.9% seen once. The material sequenced was whole blood, taken in connection with sensitization to the hapten diphenylcyclopropenone (DPC). The receptors originated from a middle-aged woman with alopecia areata. Some clones in this sample may be carry-over from other donors' samples. The CDR3 runs from the conserved cysteine through the conserved F or W. D genes are given only for firm matches. Not every row has a clone size; where given, it reads once, few, many or a size class.

j_gene: TRBJ2-1; d_gene: -; v_gene: TRBV29-1; abundance: medium-sized; CDR3nt: TGCAGCGTCCAACCAGGCGGGGTAGGCAATGAGCAGTTCTTC; CDR3aa: CSVQPGGVGNEQFF
j_gene: TRBJ1-1; d_gene: -; v_gene: TRBV6-1; abundance: many; CDR3nt: TGTGCCAGCAGCTCGGCCCGCCACACTGAAGCTTTCTTT; CDR3aa: CASSSARHTEAFF
j_gene: TRBJ1-4; d_gene: -; v_gene: TRBV4-1; abundance: few; CDR3nt: TGCGCCAGCAGCCAACTGGGCTTTAATGAAAAACTGTTTTTT; CDR3aa: CASSQLGFNEKLFF
j_gene: TRBJ1-4; d_gene: -; v_gene: TRBV4-1; abundance: many; CDR3nt: TGCGCCAGCAGCCAAGACCCTGTCGGCTTAAATGAAAAACTGTTTTTT; CDR3aa: CASSQDPVGLNEKLFF
j_gene: TRBJ2-7; d_gene: -; v_gene: TRBV29-1; abundance: many; CDR3nt: TGCAGCGTTGGGGAGGGGGCTGGCGACGAGCAGTACTTC; CDR3aa: CSVGEGAGDEQYF
j_gene: TRBJ2-7; d_gene: TRBD1; v_gene: TRBV12-3/TRBV12-4; abundance: few; CDR3nt: TGTGCCAGCAGTACGGGCCGAGGGGACAGGGCTTCCTACGAGCAGTACTTC; CDR3aa: CASSTGRGDRASYEQYF
j_gene: TRBJ2-7; d_gene: -; v_gene: TRBV19; abundance: many; CDR3nt: TGTGCCAGTAGTATTCTCGGCAATCCCCGCGAGCAGTACTTC; CDR3aa: CASSILGNPREQYF
j_gene: TRBJ1-4; d_gene: -; v_gene: TRBV3-1; abundance: -; CDR3nt: TGTGCCAGCAGCCAAGTGTCTGGGGCAGGTGAAAAACTGTTTTTT; CDR3aa: CASSQVSGAGEKLFF
j_gene: TRBJ2-7; d_gene: TRBD1; v_gene: TRBV28; abundance: -; CDR3nt: TGTGCCAGTATCAAATCCCGGGACAGTCTCTACGAGCAGTACTTC; CDR3aa: CASIKSRDSLYEQYF
j_gene: TRBJ1-4; d_gene: TRBD1; v_gene: TRBV7-6; abundance: few; CDR3nt: TGTGCCAGCAGCCCCGGGACAGGGCGGCGGGAAAAACTGTTTTTT; CDR3aa: CASSPGTGRREKLFF
j_gene: TRBJ2-3; d_gene: TRBD2; v_gene: TRBV6-2/TRBV6-3; abundance: -; CDR3nt: TGTGCCAGCAGTTACTCGTTGAGGCGGACTAGCGCAGAAGCGAGCACAGATACGCAGTATTTT; CDR3aa: CASSYSLRRTSAEASTDTQYF
j_gene: TRBJ2-3; d_gene: TRBD2; v_gene: TRBV5-4; abundance: many; CDR3nt: TGTGCCAGCAGCTTGGCGGGGGGGGGCACAGATACGCAGTATTTT; CDR3aa: CASSLAGGGTDTQYF
j_gene: TRBJ1-2; d_gene: -; v_gene: TRBV12-3/TRBV12-4; abundance: few; CDR3nt: TGTGCCAGCCAATCGGCCAGGCGGGGTAACTATGGCTACACCTTC; CDR3aa: CASQSARRGNYGYTF
j_gene: TRBJ2-3; d_gene: TRBD2; v_gene: TRBV7-7; abundance: -; CDR3nt: TGTGCCAGCAGCCCATCCCTAGCGGGCCTCACAGATACGCAGTATTTT; CDR3aa: CASSPSLAGLTDTQYF
j_gene: TRBJ2-7; d_gene: TRBD2; v_gene: TRBV14; abundance: -; CDR3nt: TGTGCCAGCAGCCAAGATCTGCGGGGGGACGAGCAGTACTTC; CDR3aa: CASSQDLRGDEQYF
j_gene: TRBJ2-3; d_gene: -; v_gene: TRBV5-1; abundance: many; CDR3nt: TGCGCCAGCAGCCCCACCGGGCCCACAATGGGTACGCAGTATTTT; CDR3aa: CASSPTGPTMGTQYF
j_gene: TRBJ1-2; d_gene: -; v_gene: TRBV6-6; abundance: -; CDR3nt: TGTGCCAGCAGTTACGACTATGGCTACACCTTC; CDR3aa: CASSYDYGYTF
j_gene: TRBJ2-7; d_gene: TRBD1; v_gene: TRBV12-5; abundance: many; CDR3nt: TGTGCTAGTGGTTTGGTCCATCTCCGGGACAGGGGGTTCGAGCAGTACTTC; CDR3aa: CASGLVHLRDRGFEQYF
j_gene: TRBJ2-7; d_gene: -; v_gene: TRBV28; abundance: -; CDR3nt: TGTGCCATCAGTTTAGGCTACGAGCAGTACTTC; CDR3aa: CAISLGYEQYF
j_gene: TRBJ2-3; d_gene: TRBD2; v_gene: TRBV7-2; abundance: few; CDR3nt: TGTGCCAGCAGCTTAGGAGCGGGGGAGTCAGATACGCAGTATTTT; CDR3aa: CASSLGAGESDTQYF
j_gene: TRBJ2-3; d_gene: -; v_gene: TRBV9; abundance: -; CDR3nt: TGTGCCAGCAGCGGGGGGCGAAGCACAGATACGCAGTATTTT; CDR3aa: CASSGGRSTDTQYF
j_gene: TRBJ1-5; d_gene: -; v_gene: TRBV20-1; abundance: -; CDR3nt: TGCAGTGCTAGAGAAAACAGGAATAATCAGCCCCAGCATTTT; CDR3aa: CSARENRNNQPQHF
j_gene: TRBJ1-1; d_gene: -; v_gene: TRBV5-6; abundance: many; CDR3nt: TGTGCCAGCAGCTTGGCACCCAAAGGTGAAGCTTTCTTT; CDR3aa: CASSLAPKGEAFF
j_gene: TRBJ1-5; d_gene: -; v_gene: TRBV6-1; abundance: few; CDR3nt: TGTGCCAGCAGTGAAGGGTCACTAAGAGACCAGCCCCAGCATTTT; CDR3aa: CASSEGSLRDQPQHF
j_gene: TRBJ2-1; d_gene: TRBD2; v_gene: TRBV2; abundance: -; CDR3nt: TGTGCCAACAGACCCCGCAGCGGGGGGGACGGTGAGCAGTTCTTC; CDR3aa: CANRPRSGGDGEQFF
j_gene: TRBJ1-1; d_gene: -; v_gene: TRBV5-1; abundance: medium-sized; CDR3nt: TGCGCCAGCAGCTTGGGAGGACTCAACCGCAACACTGAAGCTTTCTTT; CDR3aa: CASSLGGLNRNTEAFF
j_gene: TRBJ1-2; d_gene: TRBD1; v_gene: TRBV7-8; abundance: few; CDR3nt: TGTGCCAGCAGCTCGGGACAGAGATACTATGGCTACACCTTC; CDR3aa: CASSSGQRYYGYTF
j_gene: TRBJ2-3; d_gene: TRBD2; v_gene: TRBV20-1; abundance: many; CDR3nt: TGCAGTGCTGGGACCGGGACTAGCGGGGGCAGGGATACGCAGTATTTT; CDR3aa: CSAGTGTSGGRDTQYF
j_gene: TRBJ2-7; d_gene: -; v_gene: TRBV27; abundance: -; CDR3nt: TGTGCCAGCAGTTTAATCCTGGCTCGGGGCGAGCAGTACTTC; CDR3aa: CASSLILARGEQYF
j_gene: TRBJ1-5; d_gene: TRBD1; v_gene: TRBV2; abundance: many; CDR3nt: TGTGCCAGCACCTCACTAGGACAGGGTATTCAGCCCCAGCATTTT; CDR3aa: CASTSLGQGIQPQHF
j_gene: TRBJ2-7; d_gene: -; v_gene: TRBV6-6; abundance: -; CDR3nt: TGTGCCTCCCGGGGGCAGTTCTACTCCTACGAGCAGTACTTC; CDR3aa: CASRGQFYSYEQYF
j_gene: TRBJ2-7; d_gene: -; v_gene: TRBV3-1; abundance: -; CDR3nt: TGTGCCAGCAGCCAAGATGAGGGCGCCTACGAGCAGTACTTC; CDR3aa: CASSQDEGAYEQYF
j_gene: TRBJ1-1; d_gene: -; v_gene: TRBV4-2; abundance: many; CDR3nt: TGTGCCAGCAGCCAAGAAGGGACGTTGAACACTGAAGCTTTCTTT; CDR3aa: CASSQEGTLNTEAFF
j_gene: TRBJ2-7; d_gene: -; v_gene: TRBV7-9; abundance: -; CDR3nt: TGTGCCAGCAGCTTAGAAATCTACGAGCAGTACTTC; CDR3aa: CASSLEIYEQYF
j_gene: TRBJ2-2; d_gene: -; v_gene: TRBV3-1; abundance: many; CDR3nt: TGTGCCAGCAGCCAAGATCAGGAGGCCCCAAACACCGGGGAGCTGTTTTTT; CDR3aa: CASSQDQEAPNTGELFF
j_gene: TRBJ2-1; d_gene: -; v_gene: TRBV4-2; abundance: -; CDR3nt: TGTGCCAGCAGCCAGGACCAGGCCGAATACAATGAGCAGTTCTTC; CDR3aa: CASSQDQAEYNEQFF
j_gene: TRBJ2-5; d_gene: TRBD2; v_gene: TRBV6-2/TRBV6-3; abundance: few; CDR3nt: TGTGCCAGCAGCCCCGCTAGCGGGGGGACGGAGACCCAGTACTTC; CDR3aa: CASSPASGGTETQYF
j_gene: TRBJ2-7; d_gene: -; v_gene: TRBV29-1; abundance: few; CDR3nt: TGCAGCGTTGTACTTAGGTACGAGCAGTACTTC; CDR3aa: CSVVLRYEQYF
j_gene: TRBJ2-6; d_gene: -; v_gene: TRBV15; abundance: many; CDR3nt: TGTGCCACCAGCAGAGATGTGTCAGCGAGCTCTGGGGCCAACGTCCTGACTTTC; CDR3aa: CATSRDVSASSGANVLTF
j_gene: TRBJ1-1; d_gene: -; v_gene: TRBV12-3/TRBV12-4; abundance: -; CDR3nt: TGTGCCAGCAGGTTAGACAGGTACACTGAAGCTTTCTTT; CDR3aa: CASRLDRYTEAFF
j_gene: TRBJ1-5; d_gene: TRBD1; v_gene: TRBV27; abundance: few; CDR3nt: TGTGCCAGCAGTCCGGGACAGGGGCCCAATCAGCCCCAGCATTTT; CDR3aa: CASSPGQGPNQPQHF
j_gene: TRBJ2-7; d_gene: TRBD1; v_gene: TRBV12-3/TRBV12-4; abundance: many; CDR3nt: TGTGCCAGCAGTCCCGGGACAGCCCCGTACGAGCAGTACTTC; CDR3aa: CASSPGTAPYEQYF
j_gene: TRBJ2-7; d_gene: -; v_gene: TRBV6-2/TRBV6-3; abundance: medium-sized; CDR3nt: TGTGCCAGCAGTTACTCGTCCGGGGATAGCGCCTACGAGCAGTACTTC; CDR3aa: CASSYSSGDSAYEQYF
j_gene: TRBJ1-1; d_gene: -; v_gene: TRBV4-3; abundance: few; CDR3nt: TGCGCCAGCAGCCATGGGGATAACACTGAAGCTTTCTTT; CDR3aa: CASSHGDNTEAFF
j_gene: TRBJ1-2; d_gene: -; v_gene: TRBV7-2; abundance: many; CDR3nt: TGTGCCAGCAGCCCTGGGGGGCTCAACTATGGCTACACCTTC; CDR3aa: CASSPGGLNYGYTF
j_gene: TRBJ2-7; d_gene: TRBD2; v_gene: TRBV10-3; abundance: many; CDR3nt: TGTGCCATCAGTGCACTAGCGGGGGTATACGAGCAGTACTTC; CDR3aa: CAISALAGVYEQYF
j_gene: TRBJ1-3; d_gene: -; v_gene: TRBV14; abundance: many; CDR3nt: TGTGCCAGCAGCCTTTGGCGAGGGGCGGCTGGAAACACCATATATTTT; CDR3aa: CASSLWRGAAGNTIYF
j_gene: TRBJ2-2; d_gene: TRBD2; v_gene: TRBV7-3; abundance: -; CDR3nt: TGTGCCAGCAGCTCCCGCGGGGGAGAGACCGGGGAGCTGTTTTTT; CDR3aa: CASSSRGGETGELFF
j_gene: TRBJ1-1; d_gene: -; v_gene: TRBV7-9; abundance: few; CDR3nt: TGTGCCAGCAGCTTCAGGGAAAAAGCTTTCTTT; CDR3aa: CASSFREKAFF
j_gene: TRBJ1-1; d_gene: TRBD1; v_gene: TRBV30; abundance: many; CDR3nt: TGTGCCTGGACCGACAGGGGGAAAGCTTTCTTT; CDR3aa: CAWTDRGKAFF
j_gene: TRBJ2-7; d_gene: -; v_gene: TRBV7-9; abundance: -; CDR3nt: TGTGCCAGCAGCTTAGATATCTCCGGGGCTTTGGGCGAGCAGTACTTC; CDR3aa: CASSLDISGALGEQYF
j_gene: TRBJ2-5; d_gene: -; v_gene: TRBV7-9; abundance: few; CDR3nt: TGTGCCAGCAGCTTCCCCCAGGAGACCCAGTACTTC; CDR3aa: CASSFPQETQYF
j_gene: TRBJ2-1; d_gene: TRBD1; v_gene: TRBV27; abundance: -; CDR3nt: TGTGCCAGCAGTGAAGGGACAGGGGCGGGCAATGAGCAGTTCTTC; CDR3aa: CASSEGTGAGNEQFF
j_gene: TRBJ2-3; d_gene: -; v_gene: TRBV5-1; abundance: -; CDR3nt: TGCGCCAGCAGCCCCCTTACCCCAAGCACAGATACGCAGTATTTT; CDR3aa: CASSPLTPSTDTQYF
j_gene: TRBJ2-6; d_gene: -; v_gene: TRBV5-5; abundance: few; CDR3nt: TGTGCCAGCAGCTTGTCTTCAGGGTGGTCTGGGGCCAACGTCCTGACTTTC; CDR3aa: CASSLSSGWSGANVLTF
j_gene: TRBJ2-1; d_gene: -; v_gene: TRBV30; abundance: many; CDR3nt: TGTGCCTGGAGTGTGGCTTGGGGGAGCTCCTACAATGAGCAGTTCTTC; CDR3aa: CAWSVAWGSSYNEQFF
j_gene: TRBJ2-7; d_gene: -; v_gene: TRBV20-1; abundance: -; CDR3nt: TGCAGTGCTAAGGAGGGTTACGAGCAGTACTTC; CDR3aa: CSAKEGYEQYF